This T cell receptor beta chain was captured in a study of blood T cell repertoires in COVID-19. Study-level background: The origin of the acute and convalescent COVID-19 samples was the United States, Italy and Spain. Sources were T cells, B-cell-depleted T cells, or PBMCs; the material itself was cDNA or gDNA.

Trimming at V came to 7 bases and at J to 2 bases, leaving 1 base not matched to a gene. Germline V gives CDR1 SQVTM, CDR2 ANQGSEA. The CDR3 is 12 amino acids. Per the original methods: Amplification with reference gene primers provided the estimates of nucleated cell counts. Repertoires were generated with immunoSEQ multiplex PCR, while TCRdb's copy carries only in-frame clones and drops some. V, J and clone size are taken as reported in that table, and D and trimming were inferred from the DNA itself. The sample carries about 190,000 clones, about 80% recorded once. The chain has TRBV29-1 and TRBJ1-3, with 8 bases that match TRBD1. The clonotype comes from a man in his sixties with acute or convalescent COVID-19. Source material: peripheral blood. DNA for the CDR3: TGCAGCGGACAGGGGCCTGGAAACACCATATATTTT. This encodes CSGQGPGNTIYF.